The text below deals with one T cell receptor beta chain. Its antigen is still unknown. The record has no base qualities; no much larger clone is one base away. Moderately to severely active disease, a Clinical Activity Score of at least 3, a NOSPECS grade of at least 4, and a duration under 3 months were present in ophthalmopathy patients. Patients with uncontrolled infections, other autoimmune diseases, pregnancy or lactation were excluded. Clinical symptoms, serum thyroxine and TRAb, thyroid ultrasound, and orbital computed tomography formed the basis for the diagnoses. PBMCs were isolated from roughly 10 ml of fresh peripheral blood by Ficoll-Paque density gradient centrifugation. Total RNA was extracted with Trizol reagent, and quality was checked on an Agilent 2100 Bioanalyzer. The TCR beta CDR3 regions were amplified from the RNA transcripts. The TCR CDR3 was subjected to a first round of RT-PCR using the HTBI primer set and the Qiagen OneStep RT-PCR kit. Libraries were constructed in a second round of multiplex PCR, after which size selection and purification were performed. Sequencing of the libraries was done on an Illumina HiSeq2000 using paired-end 100 bp reads. On the authors' methods: SOAPnuke was used to process the raw data, throwing out any read that contained adapters or uncalled bases, had a mean Phred below 15, or lacked an exact constant-primer or identifier match. High-quality paired reads were merged with COPE v1.2.5, and unique nucleotide sequences were defined as clonotypes. Clonotypes were aligned to IMGT TRBV, TRBD and TRBJ reference segments using MiTCR v1.1. The analysis included only V-J combinations with a frequency above 0.0001, which together covered roughly 99% of the repertoires. A TCS score was defined as the ratio between F50 (clonal expansion) and ExV (chaos), using BLOSUM62-based TCRdist between CDR3 peptides within each V-J. Welch's t-statistics and random forest reduced approximately 520 V-J features to roughly 13, which were used in a naive Bayes classifier (R e1071). Through fastp at Q25 and MiXCR, TCRdb rebuilt clones from the public reads, retaining in-frame beta chains. Rows with one shared CDR3 protein collapse into an entry with the most common genes and DNA. Clone size and V and J calls follow TCRdb, not the original study. Recorded for this sample are hundreds of thousands of distinct CDR3 sequences; roughly a sixth of them occurred a single time. The ten largest make up about 16% of the sample.

This record belongs to a study of T cells in Graves' hyperthyroidism and ophthalmopathy (dated by TCRdb to 2018 to 2020). Broadly, across the study: Peripheral blood was collected at initial diagnosis, before any treatment. TCR V-J signatures able to tell the groups apart were searched for in a discovery cohort of 95 or so patients, of whom over 40 had Graves' ophthalmopathy and more than 55 had stable Graves' hyperthyroidism. An independent validation cohort of under 20 hyperthyroidism patients and 15 or so patients who later progressed to ophthalmopathy tested prospective prediction of ophthalmopathy. For training and testing, the approximately 92 patients in the discovery cohort were randomly divided in a 7:3 ratio. In several Graves' hyperthyroidism patients, the study also compared T-cell repertoires from thyroid tissue with T-cell repertoires from blood. After sampling, hyperthyroidism patients received methimazole starting at 30 mg daily, and ophthalmopathy patients received high-dose intravenous methylprednisolone. The paper describes TCR Vbeta CDR3 sequencing of roughly 130 peripheral blood samples, made up of around 41 ophthalmopathy patients, approximately 73 hyperthyroidism patients and 17 progressor patients.

Study-level results and caveats: In validation, progression to ophthalmopathy was predicted by the model with more than 65% sensitivity and 72.22% specificity, a median of around 6.5 months before onset. Sample size was not statistically predetermined, and blinding of investigators to group allocation was not performed. A 13 V-J signature model separated ophthalmopathy from stable hyperthyroidism, with 87.88% sensitivity and about 81% specificity in cross-validation and 80%/75% in testing. Blood samples also contained most of the expanded thyroid clonotypes (frequency above 0.001), which suggests that blood repertoires may reflect thyroid immune responses.

V and J lose 5 bases and 0 bases, and a span of 13 bases separates them. The cysteine opens and the phenylalanine closes a CDR3 of 15 amino acids. Only the CDR3 region is kept as DNA, spanning 45 bases read in frame from base 1. Per the germline V gene, SGHTA is the CDR1 and FQGTGA is the CDR2. Material: blood. Recombination connected TRBV7-3 to TRBJ1-1; D gene: possibly TRBD1, on 6 matching bases. The receptor was isolated from a woman between 18 and 29 years old with Graves' ophthalmopathy. For the CDR3, the sequence is CASSPNTGMNTEAFF. The nucleotides are TGTGCCAGCAGCCCGAATACAGGGATGAACACTGAAGCTTTCTTT. With the rest looked up from the reference TRBV7-3 and TRBJ1-1 genes rather than sequenced, the full variable domain is GAGVSQTPSNKVTEKGKYVELRCDPISGHTALYWYRQSLGQGPEFLIYFQGTGAADDSGLPNDRFFAVRPEGSVSTLKIQRTERGDSAVYLCASSPNTGMNTEAFFGQGTRLTVV.